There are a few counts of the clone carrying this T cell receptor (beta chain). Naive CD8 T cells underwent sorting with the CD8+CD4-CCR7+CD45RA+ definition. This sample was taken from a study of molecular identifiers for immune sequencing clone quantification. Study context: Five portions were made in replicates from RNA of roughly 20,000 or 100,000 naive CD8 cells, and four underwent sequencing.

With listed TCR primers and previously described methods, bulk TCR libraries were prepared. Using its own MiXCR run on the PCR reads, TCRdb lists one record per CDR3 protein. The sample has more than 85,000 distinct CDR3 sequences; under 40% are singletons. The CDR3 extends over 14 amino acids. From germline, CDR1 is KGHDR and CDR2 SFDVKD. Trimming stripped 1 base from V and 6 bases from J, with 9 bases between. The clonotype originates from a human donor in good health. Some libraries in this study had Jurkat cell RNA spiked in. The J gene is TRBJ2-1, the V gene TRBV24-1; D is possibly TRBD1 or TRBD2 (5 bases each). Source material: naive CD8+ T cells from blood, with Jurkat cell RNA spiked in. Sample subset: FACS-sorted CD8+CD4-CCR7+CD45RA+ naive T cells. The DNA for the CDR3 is TGTGCCACCAGTGATTTTTTTGGGGGCAATGAGCAGTTCTTC. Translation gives CATSDFFGGNEQFF.